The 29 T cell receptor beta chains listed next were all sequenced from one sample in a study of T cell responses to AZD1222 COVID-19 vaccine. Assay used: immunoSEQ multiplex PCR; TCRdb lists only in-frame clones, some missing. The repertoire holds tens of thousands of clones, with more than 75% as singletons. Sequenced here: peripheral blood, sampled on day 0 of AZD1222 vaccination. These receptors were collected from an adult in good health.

The CDR3 coding sequence is TGTGCCAGCAGTTACGGACAGGGAGGGTATGGCTACACCTTC. It is translated as CASSYGQGGYGYTF. This chain uses TRBV6-5 with TRBJ1-2, with 8 bases fitting TRBD1. The CDR3 spans 14 residues. The J segment lost 5 bases and the V segment lost 2 bases, leaving 4 bases of the junction unmatched. CDR1 and CDR2 from the germline V gene are MNHEY and SVGAGI.

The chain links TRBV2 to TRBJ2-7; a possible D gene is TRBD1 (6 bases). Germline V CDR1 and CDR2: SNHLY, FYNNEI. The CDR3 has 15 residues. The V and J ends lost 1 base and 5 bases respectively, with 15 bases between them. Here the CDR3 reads CASSEVTGKVDEQYF. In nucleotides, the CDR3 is TGTGCCAGCAGTGAAGTTACAGGGAAGGTTGACGAGCAGTACTTC.

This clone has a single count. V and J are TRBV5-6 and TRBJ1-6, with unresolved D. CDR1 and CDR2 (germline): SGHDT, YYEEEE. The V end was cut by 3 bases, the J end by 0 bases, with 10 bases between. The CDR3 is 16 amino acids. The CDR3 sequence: CASSSRWSSYNSPLHF. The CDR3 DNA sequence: TGTGCCAGCAGCTCGCGGTGGAGCTCCTATAATTCACCCCTCCACTTT.

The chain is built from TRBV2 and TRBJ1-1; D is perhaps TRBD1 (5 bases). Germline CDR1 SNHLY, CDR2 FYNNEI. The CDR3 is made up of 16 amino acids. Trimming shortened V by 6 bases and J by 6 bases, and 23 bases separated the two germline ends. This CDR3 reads CASRGPKYQGPAEAFF. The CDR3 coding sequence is TGTGCCAGCAGGGGACCCAAATATCAGGGCCCCGCTGAAGCTTTCTTT.

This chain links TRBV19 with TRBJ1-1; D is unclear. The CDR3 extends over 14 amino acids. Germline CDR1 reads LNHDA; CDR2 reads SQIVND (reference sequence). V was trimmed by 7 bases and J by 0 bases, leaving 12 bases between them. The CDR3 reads CASKSRQLNTEAFF. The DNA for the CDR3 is TGTGCCAGTAAGAGTCGGCAACTGAACACTGAAGCTTTCTTT.

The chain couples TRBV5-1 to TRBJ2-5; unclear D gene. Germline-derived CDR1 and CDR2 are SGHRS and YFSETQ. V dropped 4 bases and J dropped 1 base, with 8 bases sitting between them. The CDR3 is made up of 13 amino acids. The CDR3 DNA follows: TGCGCCAGCAGCCCAGGCGGCCAAGAGACCCAGTACTTC. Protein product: CASSPGGQETQYF.

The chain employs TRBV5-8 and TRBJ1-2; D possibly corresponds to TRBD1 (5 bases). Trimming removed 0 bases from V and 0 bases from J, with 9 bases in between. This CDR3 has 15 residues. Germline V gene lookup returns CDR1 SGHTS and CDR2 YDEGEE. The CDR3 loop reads CASSLAGLTNYGYTF. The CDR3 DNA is TGTGCCAGCAGCTTGGCAGGGCTCACTAACTATGGCTACACCTTC.

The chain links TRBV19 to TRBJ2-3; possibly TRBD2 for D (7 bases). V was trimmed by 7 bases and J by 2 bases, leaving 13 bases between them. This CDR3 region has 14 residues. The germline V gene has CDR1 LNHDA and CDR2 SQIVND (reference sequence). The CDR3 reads CASKAGAHTDTQYF. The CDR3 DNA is TGTGCCAGTAAGGCGGGGGCTCACACAGATACGCAGTATTTT.

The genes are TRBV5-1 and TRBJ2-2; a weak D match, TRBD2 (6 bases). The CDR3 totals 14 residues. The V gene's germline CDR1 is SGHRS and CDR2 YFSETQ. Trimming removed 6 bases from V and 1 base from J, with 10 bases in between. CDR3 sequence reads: CASKDGRNTGELFF. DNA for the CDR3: TGCGCCAGCAAGGACGGGAGGAACACCGGGGAGCTGTTTTTT.

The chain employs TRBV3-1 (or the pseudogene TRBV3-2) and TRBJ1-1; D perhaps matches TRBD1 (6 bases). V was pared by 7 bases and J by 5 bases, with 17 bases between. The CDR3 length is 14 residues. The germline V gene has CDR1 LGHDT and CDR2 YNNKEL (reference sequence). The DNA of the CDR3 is TGTGCCAGCACGGACAGCCGAGCCAGGACTGAAGCTTTCTTT. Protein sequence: CASTDSRARTEAFF.

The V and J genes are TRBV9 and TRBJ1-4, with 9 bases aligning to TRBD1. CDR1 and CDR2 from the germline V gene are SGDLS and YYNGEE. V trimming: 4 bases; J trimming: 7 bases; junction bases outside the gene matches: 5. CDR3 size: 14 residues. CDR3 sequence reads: CASSLRDRVEKLFF. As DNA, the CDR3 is TGTGCCAGCAGCTTAAGGGACAGGGTTGAAAAACTGTTTTTT. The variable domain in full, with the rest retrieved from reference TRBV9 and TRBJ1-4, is DSGVTQTPKHLITATGQRVTLRCSPRSGDLSVYWYQQSLDQGLQFLIQYYNGEERAKGNILERFSAQQFPDLHSELNLSSLELGDSALYFCASSLRDRVEKLFFGSGTQLSVL.

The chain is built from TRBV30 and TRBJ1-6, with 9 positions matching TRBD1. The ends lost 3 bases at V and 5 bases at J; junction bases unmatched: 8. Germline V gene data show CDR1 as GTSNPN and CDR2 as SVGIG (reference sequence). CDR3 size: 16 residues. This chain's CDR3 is CAWRSTGGGNNSPLHF. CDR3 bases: TGTGCCTGGAGATCCACAGGGGGCGGAAATAATTCACCCCTCCACTTT.

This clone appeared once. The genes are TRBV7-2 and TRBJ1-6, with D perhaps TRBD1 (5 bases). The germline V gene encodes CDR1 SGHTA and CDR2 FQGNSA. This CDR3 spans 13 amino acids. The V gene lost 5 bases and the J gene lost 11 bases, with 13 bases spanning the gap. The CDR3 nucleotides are TGTGCCAGCAGCGTCGCAGGGATGGCACCCCTCCACTTT. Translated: CASSVAGMAPLHF.

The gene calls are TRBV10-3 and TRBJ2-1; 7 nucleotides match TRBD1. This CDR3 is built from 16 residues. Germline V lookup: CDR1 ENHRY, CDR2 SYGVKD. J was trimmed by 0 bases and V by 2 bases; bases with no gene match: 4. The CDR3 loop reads CAISEMDRSSYNEQFF. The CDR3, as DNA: TGTGCCATCAGTGAGATGGACAGGAGCTCCTACAATGAGCAGTTCTTC.

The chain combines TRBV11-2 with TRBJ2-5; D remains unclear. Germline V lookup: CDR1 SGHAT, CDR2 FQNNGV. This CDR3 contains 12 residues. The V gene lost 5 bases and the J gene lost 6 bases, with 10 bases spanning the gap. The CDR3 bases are TGTGCCAGCAGCGAACAGTGGCAGACCCAGTACTTC. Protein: CASSEQWQTQYF.

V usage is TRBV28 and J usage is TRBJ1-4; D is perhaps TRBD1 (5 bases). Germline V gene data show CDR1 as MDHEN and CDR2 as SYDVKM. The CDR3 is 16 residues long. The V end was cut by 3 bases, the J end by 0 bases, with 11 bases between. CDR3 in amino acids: CASSLGVQATNEKLFF. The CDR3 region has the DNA TGTGCCAGCAGTTTGGGGGTACAGGCAACTAATGAAAAACTGTTTTTT.

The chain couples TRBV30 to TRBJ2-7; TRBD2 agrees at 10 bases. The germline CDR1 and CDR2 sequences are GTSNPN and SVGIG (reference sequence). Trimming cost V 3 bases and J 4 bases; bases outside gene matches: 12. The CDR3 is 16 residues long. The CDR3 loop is CAWSPNVGSGRYEQYF. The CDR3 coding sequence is TGTGCCTGGAGCCCAAATGTTGGTAGCGGGAGGTACGAGCAGTACTTC.

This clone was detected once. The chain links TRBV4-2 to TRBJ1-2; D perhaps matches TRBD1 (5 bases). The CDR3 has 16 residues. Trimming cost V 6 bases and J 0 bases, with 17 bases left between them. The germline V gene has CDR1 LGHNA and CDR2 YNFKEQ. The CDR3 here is CASRPQGSLANYGYTF. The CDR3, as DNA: TGTGCCAGCAGACCCCAGGGATCCCTAGCTAACTATGGCTACACCTTC.

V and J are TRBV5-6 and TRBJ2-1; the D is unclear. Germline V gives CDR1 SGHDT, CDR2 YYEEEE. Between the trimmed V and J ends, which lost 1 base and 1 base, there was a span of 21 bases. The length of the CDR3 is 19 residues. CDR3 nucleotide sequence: TGTGCCAGCAGCTTGATTTCTTTATCCGGACCTGGGTCCTACAATGAGCAGTTCTTC. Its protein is CASSLISLSGPGSYNEQFF.

The CDR3 DNA reads TGTGCCAGCAGTCCGGGAGACAGGAGCAAAGAAGCTTTCTTT. Translation gives CASSPGDRSKEAFF. The rearrangement joins TRBV27 to TRBJ1-1; weak D call: TRBD1 (6 bases). The ends were cut back, 5 bases at V and 8 bases at J, with 18 bases in the middle. CDR3 length: 14 amino acids. Germline values: CDR1 MNHEY, CDR2 SMNVEV (reference sequence).

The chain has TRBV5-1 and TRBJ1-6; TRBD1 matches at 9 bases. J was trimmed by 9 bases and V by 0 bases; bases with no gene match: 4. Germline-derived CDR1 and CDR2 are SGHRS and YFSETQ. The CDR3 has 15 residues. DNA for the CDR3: TGCGCCAGCAGCTTGGGAGGGACAGGGACTTCACCCCTCCACTTT. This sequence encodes CASSLGGTGTSPLHF. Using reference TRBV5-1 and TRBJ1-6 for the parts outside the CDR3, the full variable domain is KAGVTQTPRYLIKTRGQQVTLSCSPISGHRSVSWYQQTPGQGLQFLFEYFSETQRNKGNFPGRFSGRQFSNSRSEMNVSTLELGDSALYLCASSLGGTGTSPLHFGNGTRLTVT.

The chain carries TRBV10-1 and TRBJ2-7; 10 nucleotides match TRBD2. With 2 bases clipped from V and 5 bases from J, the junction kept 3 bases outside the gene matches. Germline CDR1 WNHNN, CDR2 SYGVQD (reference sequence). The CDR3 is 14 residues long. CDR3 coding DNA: TGCGCCAGCAGTGAGAGCGGGGGGGCCAACGAGCAGTACTTC. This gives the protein CASSESGGANEQYF.

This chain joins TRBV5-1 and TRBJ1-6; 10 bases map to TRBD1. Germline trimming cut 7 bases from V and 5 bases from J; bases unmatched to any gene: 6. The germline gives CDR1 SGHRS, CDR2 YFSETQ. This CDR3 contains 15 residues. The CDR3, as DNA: TGCGCCAGCTCCCCCGGGACAGGGGATAATTCACCCCTCCACTTT. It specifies CASSPGTGDNSPLHF.

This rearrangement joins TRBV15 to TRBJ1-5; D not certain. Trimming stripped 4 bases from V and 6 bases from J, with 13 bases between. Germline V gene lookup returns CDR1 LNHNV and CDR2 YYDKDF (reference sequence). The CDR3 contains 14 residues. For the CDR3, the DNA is TGTGCCACCAGCAAGGGAGGATTCGGTCAGCCCCAGCATTTT. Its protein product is CATSKGGFGQPQHF.

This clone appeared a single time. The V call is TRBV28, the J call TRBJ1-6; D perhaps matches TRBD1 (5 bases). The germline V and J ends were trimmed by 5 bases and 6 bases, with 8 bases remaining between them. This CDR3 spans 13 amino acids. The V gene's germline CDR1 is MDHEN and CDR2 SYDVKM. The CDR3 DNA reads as TGTGCCAGCAGTGAAGGGGTTAATTCACCCCTCCACTTT. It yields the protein CASSEGVNSPLHF.

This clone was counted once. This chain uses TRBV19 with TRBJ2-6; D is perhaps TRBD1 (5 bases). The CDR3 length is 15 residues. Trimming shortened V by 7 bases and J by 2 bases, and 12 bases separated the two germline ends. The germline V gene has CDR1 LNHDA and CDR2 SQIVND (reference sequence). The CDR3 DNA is TGTGCCAGTAAGACAGTCTCGACTGGGGCCAACGTCCTGACTTTC. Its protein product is CASKTVSTGANVLTF.

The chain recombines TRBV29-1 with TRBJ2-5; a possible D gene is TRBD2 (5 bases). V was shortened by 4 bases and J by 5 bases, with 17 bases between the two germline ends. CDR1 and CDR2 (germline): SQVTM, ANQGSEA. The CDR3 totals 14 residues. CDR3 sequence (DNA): TGCAGCGTTGGCTCCACCGGCGGGCAGGAGACCCAGTACTTC. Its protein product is CSVGSTGGQETQYF.

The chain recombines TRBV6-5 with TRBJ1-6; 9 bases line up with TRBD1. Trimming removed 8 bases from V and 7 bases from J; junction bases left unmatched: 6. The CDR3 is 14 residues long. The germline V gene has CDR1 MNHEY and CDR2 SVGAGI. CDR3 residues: CASRTGATNSPLHF. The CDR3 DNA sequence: TGTGCCAGCCGGACAGGGGCCACGAATTCACCCCTCCACTTT.

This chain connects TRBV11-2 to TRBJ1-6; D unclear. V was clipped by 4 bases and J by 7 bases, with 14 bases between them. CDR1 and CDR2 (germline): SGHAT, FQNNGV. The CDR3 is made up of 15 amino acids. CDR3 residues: CASSSLRENNSPLHF. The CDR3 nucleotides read TGTGCCAGCAGCTCTCTCCGGGAAAACAATTCACCCCTCCACTTT.